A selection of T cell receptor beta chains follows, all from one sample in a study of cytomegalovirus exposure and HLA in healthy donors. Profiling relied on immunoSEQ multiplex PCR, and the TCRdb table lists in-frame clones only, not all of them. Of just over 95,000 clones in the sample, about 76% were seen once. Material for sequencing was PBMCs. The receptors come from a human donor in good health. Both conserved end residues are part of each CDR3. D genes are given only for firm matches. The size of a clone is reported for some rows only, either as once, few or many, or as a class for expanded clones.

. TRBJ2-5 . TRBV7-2 TGTGCCAGCAGCCTCCGGGGTCGAGAGACCCAGTACTTC CASSLRGRETQYF
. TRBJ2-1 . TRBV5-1 TGCGCCAGCAGCCTCTTGTCGGATGAGCAGTTCTTC CASSLLSDEQFF
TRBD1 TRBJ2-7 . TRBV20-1 TGCAGTGCTGCGGACAGGGAAGAGCAGTACTTC CSAADREEQYF
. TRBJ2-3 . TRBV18 TGTGCCAGCTCACCTCAGAGCACAGATACGCAGTATTTT CASSPQSTDTQYF
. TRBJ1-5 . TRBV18 TGTGCCAGCTCACCACTTTCCGGCGGAGATAGCAATCAGCCCCAGCATTTT CASSPLSGGDSNQPQHF
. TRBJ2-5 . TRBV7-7 TGTGCCAGCAGCTTAGCGAGGGGGGGGGAGACCCAGTACTTC CASSLARGGETQYF
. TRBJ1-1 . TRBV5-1 TGCGCCAGCAGCTTGGGATTCCAACCCTATGAAGCTTTCTTT CASSLGFQPYEAFF
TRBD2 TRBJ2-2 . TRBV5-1 TGCGCCAGCAGCTTGAGGAGCGGGAGGGGCACCGGGGAGCTGTTTTTT CASSLRSGRGTGELFF
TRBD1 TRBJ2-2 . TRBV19 TGTGCCAGTGGGACGGGAAGACAGGGACCCACCGGGGAGCTGTTTTTT CASGTGRQGPTGELFF
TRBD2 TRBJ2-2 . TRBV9 TGTGCCAGCAGCTCGGGACTAGCGGGAGGGCCGGACACCGGGGAGCTGTTTTTT CASSSGLAGGPDTGELFF
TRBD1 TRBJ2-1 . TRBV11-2 TGTGCCAGCAGCTTAGGGACAGGGTATGAGCAGTTCTTC CASSLGTGYEQFF
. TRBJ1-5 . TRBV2 TGTGCCAGCAGGCCATTGACAGGCCCTAGCAATCAGCCCCAGCATTTT CASRPLTGPSNQPQHF
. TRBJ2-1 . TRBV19 TGTGCCAGCCAACCCCGGCTAGGCTCCTACAATGAGCAGTTCTTC CASQPRLGSYNEQFF
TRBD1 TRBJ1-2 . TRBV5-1 TGCGCCAGCAGCTTGGAGACAGGGTACGGCTACACCTTC CASSLETGYGYTF
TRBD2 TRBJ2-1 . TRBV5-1 TGCGCCAGCAGAGCACTAGCGGGAGTTAGTTCCTACAATGAGCAGTTCTTC CASRALAGVSSYNEQFF
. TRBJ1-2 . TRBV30 TGTGCCTGGGAGGCGGCCGGGGGCTATGGCTACACCTTC CAWEAAGGYGYTF
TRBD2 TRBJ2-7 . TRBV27 TGTGCCAGCAGTTTAGGACTAGCGGGAGTTAAACTTCGCGAGCAGTACTTC CASSLGLAGVKLREQYF
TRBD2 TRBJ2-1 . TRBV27 TGTGCCAGCACCCCAGCGGGGGCCTACAATGAGCAGTTCTTC CASTPAGAYNEQFF
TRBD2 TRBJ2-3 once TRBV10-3 TGTGCCATCAGTGAGGCGGGGGGACACACAGATACGCAGTATTTT CAISEAGGHTDTQYF
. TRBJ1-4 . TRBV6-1 TGTGCCAGCAGCCGAGCTGGTGGTAGTTATGAAAAACTGTTTTTT CASSRAGGSYEKLFF
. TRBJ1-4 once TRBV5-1 TGCGCCAGCAGCTCGGGGTATTCAACTAATGAAAAACTGTTTTTT CASSSGYSTNEKLFF
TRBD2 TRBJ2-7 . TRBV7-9 TGTGCCAGCAGCTTAGTGATGGGCGGGAGAAATGACGAGCAGTACTTC CASSLVMGGRNDEQYF